The 27 T cell receptor beta chains given below trace back to one sample, sequenced in a study of blood T cell repertoires in COVID-19. Clones were sequenced by immunoSEQ multiplex PCR, and TCRdb holds only the in-frame ones, with some missing. The profile shows under 200,000 clones, roughly 84% of them singletons. Sequencing was performed on peripheral blood. These receptors originate from a young man with active or convalescent COVID-19.

In its sample, this clone was seen a few times. This chain joins TRBV20-1 and TRBJ2-1; no reliable D call. This CDR3 contains 11 residues. Per germline, CDR1 DFQATT and CDR2 SNEGSKA (reference sequence). Trimming pared 6 bases from V and 7 bases from J, leaving 10 bases between. For the CDR3, the DNA is TGCAGTGCGCCTAAGATGAATGAGCAGTTCTTC. Its protein is CSAPKMNEQFF.

This clone appeared a single time. The chain uses TRBV2 and TRBJ2-3; TRBD2 aligns across 10 bases. This CDR3 contains 15 residues. The junction had 3 bases not matched to a gene; V was cut back by 6 bases and J by 0 bases. Germline loops: CDR1 SNHLY, CDR2 FYNNEI. The CDR3 sequence is CASSGGLASTDTQYF. The CDR3 DNA is TGTGCCAGCAGCGGGGGACTAGCGAGCACAGATACGCAGTATTTT.

The CDR3 nucleotides are TGTGCCAGCAGCCGGGAGAGGAGTTCAGATACGCAGTATTTT. It translates to CASSRERSSDTQYF. This chain connects TRBV7-2 to TRBJ2-3; D might be TRBD2 (6 bases). Per germline, CDR1 SGHTA and CDR2 FQGNSA. CDR3 length equals 14 residues. V lost 5 bases, J lost 4 bases, and 13 bases lay in between.

The chain recombines TRBV5-8 with TRBJ1-5; the match to TRBD1 covers 11 bases. The trim removed 4 bases at V and 5 bases at J, leaving 8 bases unmatched. CDR1 SGHTS and CDR2 YDEGEE come from the germline V gene. The CDR3 covers 16 residues. The DNA of the CDR3 is TGTGCCAGCAGCGAAGGGGACAGGGGGGTAGATCAGCCCCAGCATTTT. Residues: CASSEGDRGVDQPQHF.

The V and J genes are TRBV12-3 or TRBV12-4 and TRBJ1-2; 7 bases are shared with TRBD1. The CDR3 has 12 residues. Unmatched junction bases numbered 3, after V lost 6 bases and J lost 5 bases. The CDR3 nucleotides read TGTGCCAGCAGCTCGGGACAGTATGGCTACACCTTC. Translation: CASSSGQYGYTF.

A word on this clone: This sequence is one base from a far larger clone and is likely a read error. This chain joins TRBV7-8 and TRBJ2-7; 11 nucleotides align to TRBD2. In germline, CDR1 is SGHVS, CDR2 FQNEAQ. After removal of 4 bases from V and 3 bases from J, the junction contained 2 bases not matched to a gene. CDR3 length: 14 residues. The CDR3 loop is CASSYGTSGYEQYF. Written as DNA, the CDR3 is TGTGCCAGCAGCTACGGGACTAGCGGCTACGAGCAGTACTTC.

The V and J genes are TRBV5-1 and TRBJ1-4; 9 bases map to TRBD1. With V trimmed by 1 base and J by 6 bases, 10 bases remained unmatched. This CDR3 has 17 residues. Germline values: CDR1 SGHRS, CDR2 YFSETQ. The CDR3 region is CASSLLRLGQGDEKLFF. CDR3 coding DNA: TGCGCCAGCAGCTTGCTTAGGCTGGGACAGGGTGATGAAAAACTGTTTTTT. Combining the CDR3 with reference TRBV5-1 and TRBJ1-4 gives the whole variable domain KAGVTQTPRYLIKTRGQQVTLSCSPISGHRSVSWYQQTPGQGLQFLFEYFSETQRNKGNFPGRFSGRQFSNSRSEMNVSTLELGDSALYLCASSLLRLGQGDEKLFFGSGTQLSVL.

As concerns this clone: Germline and junction disagree at one end, which may indicate a read error. The chain has TRBV18 and TRBJ1-1; no definite D call. The CDR3 spans 12 residues. Per the germline V gene, CDR1 is KGHSH and CDR2 is LQKENI. The CDR3 reads CASSPVNIEAFF. The CDR3, as DNA: TGTGCCAGCTCACCGGTAAACATTGAAGCTTTCTTT.

This rearrangement joins TRBV3-1 (or the pseudogene TRBV3-2) to TRBJ1-3; D may be TRBD1 (5 bases). In germline, CDR1 is LGHDT, CDR2 YNNKEL (reference sequence). The CDR3 runs to 15 residues. The V end was cut by 4 bases, the J end by 4 bases, with 14 bases between. CDR3 residues: CASSPGLVKGNTIYF. The CDR3 DNA follows: TGTGCCAGCAGCCCGGGACTCGTAAAGGGAAACACCATATATTTT.

The chain recombines TRBV19 with TRBJ2-3; possibly TRBD2 for D (6 bases). Germline CDR1 LNHDA, CDR2 SQIVND (reference sequence). The CDR3 is 15 amino acids. V lost 5 bases and J lost 3, with 15 bases in between. CDR3 loop: CASSPSDGNTDTQYF. The CDR3 region has the DNA TGTGCCAGTAGTCCTAGCGACGGTAATACAGATACGCAGTATTTT.

The chain is built from TRBV28 and TRBJ2-7; 12 nucleotides match TRBD1. V gave up 6 bases and J gave up 7 bases; unmatched junction bases: 4. This CDR3 contains 13 residues. The germline V gene encodes CDR1 MDHEN and CDR2 SYDVKM. CDR3 sequence (DNA): TGTGCCAGCAGGGGACAGGGGGCTGGTGAGCAGTACTTC. Residues: CASRGQGAGEQYF.

The genes are TRBV5-4 and TRBJ2-3; the D is unclear. The ends were cut back, 2 bases at V and 0 bases at J, with 16 bases in the middle. Germline CDR1 and CDR2: SGHNT and YYREEE (reference sequence). The CDR3 consists of 17 residues. Here the CDR3 reads CASSLDGFGGSTDTQYF. The CDR3 DNA reads as TGTGCCAGCAGCTTAGATGGATTTGGCGGCAGCACAGATACGCAGTATTTT. Full variable domain (missing parts from reference TRBV5-4 and TRBJ2-3): ETGVTQSPTHLIKTRGQQVTLRCSSQSGHNTVSWYQQALGQGPQFIFQYYREEENGRGNFPPRFSGLQFPNYSSELNVNALELDDSALYLCASSLDGFGGSTDTQYFGPGTRLTVL.

This clone was picked up one time. This chain connects TRBV5-1 to TRBJ2-5; 8 positions agree with TRBD2. This CDR3 has 15 amino acids. Trimming cost V 7 bases and J 3 bases; bases outside gene matches: 11. CDR1 is SGHRS and CDR2 is YFSETQ in the germline V gene. CDR3 sequence (DNA): TGCGCCAGCTGTCCGACGGGTAGCGGGAAAGAGACCCAGTACTTC. This gives the protein CASCPTGSGKETQYF.

V gene TRBV6-6 combines with J gene TRBJ2-7; no definite D call. The ends were cut back, 2 bases at V and 3 bases at J, with 11 bases in the middle. CDR1 and CDR2 from the germline V gene are MNHNY and SVGAGI (reference sequence). The CDR3 has 14 residues. CDR3 bases: TGTGCCAGCAGTTACACCCAGGCGAACTACGAGCAGTACTTC. Translated: CASSYTQANYEQYF.

The chain joins TRBV7-9 to TRBJ2-7; 9 bases match TRBD2. The J segment lost 6 bases and the V segment lost 1 base, leaving 4 bases of the junction unmatched. Germline CDR1 reads SEHNR; CDR2 reads FQNEAQ (reference sequence). The CDR3 is 14 amino acids. CDR3 residues: CASSLGGLAVEQYF. As DNA, the CDR3 is TGTGCCAGCAGCTTAGGGGGACTAGCAGTCGAGCAGTACTTC. Full variable domain (outside the CDR3, taken from reference TRBV7-9 and TRBJ2-7): DTGVSQNPRHKITKRGQNVTFRCDPISEHNRLYWYRQTLGQGPEFLTYFQNEAQLEKSRLLSDRFSAERPKGSFSTLEIQRTEQGDSAMYLCASSLGGLAVEQYFGPGTRLTVT.

V usage is TRBV7-9 and J usage is TRBJ2-6, with D perhaps matching TRBD1 (5 bases). This CDR3 spans 16 amino acids. V was trimmed by 5 bases and J by 0 bases, leaving 11 bases between them. The V gene's germline CDR1 is SEHNR and CDR2 FQNEAQ (reference sequence). In DNA form, the CDR3 reads TGTGCCAGCAGCCCTCAGGGCTACTCTGGGGCCAACGTCCTGACTTTC. Translating it yields CASSPQGYSGANVLTF.

The genes are TRBV18 and TRBJ2-3; TRBD2 matches 10 bases. V lost 2 bases, J lost 4 bases, and 6 bases stayed unmatched. Germline assignment: CDR1 KGHSH and CDR2 LQKENI. This CDR3 region has 16 residues. CDR3 coding DNA: TGTGCCAGCTCACCAGCTGGGACTAGCGTTTCAGATACGCAGTATTTT. Encoded protein: CASSPAGTSVSDTQYF.

The chain has TRBV5-4 and TRBJ1-3, with D possibly being TRBD1 (5 bases). Trimming removed 4 bases at V and 7 bases at J, with 18 bases between. CDR1 is SGHNT and CDR2 is YYREEE in the germline V gene (reference sequence). CDR3 length: 15 amino acids. In DNA, the CDR3 is TGTGCCAGCAGCCAGGGAACCTCGGTGGCCAACACCATATATTTT. This encodes CASSQGTSVANTIYF. The full variable domain, with the rest looked up from reference TRBV5-4 and TRBJ1-3, is ETGVTQSPTHLIKTRGQQVTLRCSSQSGHNTVSWYQQALGQGPQFIFQYYREEENGRGNFPPRFSGLQFPNYSSELNVNALELDDSALYLCASSQGTSVANTIYFGEGSWLTVV.

This clone was seen a single time. The CDR3 DNA sequence: TGTGCCAGCAGCCGGAACAGTTACCAAGAGACCCAGTACTTC. It encodes CASSRNSYQETQYF. The chain uses TRBV6-5 and TRBJ2-5; no clear D gene. Trimming removed 6 bases at V and 0 bases at J, with 11 bases between. The length of the CDR3 is 14 residues. Germline lookup yields CDR1 MNHEY and CDR2 SVGAGI.

The chain's CDR3 is CASSLLLAGGHPYEQYF. The DNA of the CDR3 is TGTGCCAGCAGCTTACTCTTAGCGGGAGGGCATCCCTACGAGCAGTACTTC. The V gene is TRBV7-2, the J gene TRBJ2-7; 11 nucleotides match TRBD2. This CDR3 is built from 17 residues. V lost 2 bases, J lost 2 bases, and 8 bases stayed unmatched. Germline CDR1 reads SGHTA; CDR2 reads FQGNSA.

The chain employs TRBV13 and TRBJ1-1, with D possibly TRBD1 on 5 matching bases. Per germline, CDR1 PRHDT and CDR2 FYEKMQ (reference sequence). The CDR3 is 16 residues long. V was clipped by 0 bases and J by 0 bases, with 11 bases between them. CDR3 nucleotide sequence: TGTGCCAGCAGCTTAGGCGGAGGGGTGATGAACACTGAAGCTTTCTTT. Translation: CASSLGGGVMNTEAFF.

The chain combines TRBV6-2 or TRBV6-3 with TRBJ2-1; tentatively, D is TRBD2 (6 bases). The CDR3 consists of 16 residues. From germline, CDR1 is MNHEY and CDR2 SVGEGT. Trimming removed 4 bases from V and 3 bases from J, with 16 bases in between. The DNA for the CDR3 is TGTGCCAGCAGTTCATCTAGCGCCACCCTCTACAATGAGCAGTTCTTC. This gives the protein CASSSSSATLYNEQFF.

The J gene is TRBJ1-3, the V gene TRBV5-1, with TRBD1 matching over 7 bases. The CDR3 is made up of 17 amino acids. V dropped 0 bases and J dropped 0; count of bases not matched to a gene: 6. Germline V gene data show CDR1 as SGHRS and CDR2 as YFSETQ. DNA for the CDR3: TGCGCCAGCAGCTTGGACCGCAGGGGGAACTCTGGAAACACCATATATTTT. This gives the protein CASSLDRRGNSGNTIYF.

This clone showed up just once. The chain is built from TRBV5-1 and TRBJ2-5; 9 positions agree with TRBD1. Germline-derived CDR1 and CDR2 are SGHRS and YFSETQ. With 0 bases clipped from V and 4 bases from J, the junction kept 4 bases outside the gene matches. The CDR3 loop spans 15 amino acids. The CDR3 reads CASSLAGQGRETQYF. The CDR3 DNA reads TGCGCCAGCAGCTTGGCAGGACAGGGGAGAGAGACCCAGTACTTC.

This clone showed up just once. The chain uses TRBV15 and TRBJ1-3; D perhaps matches TRBD1 (6 bases). Germline V gene data show CDR1 as LNHNV and CDR2 as YYDKDF (reference sequence). V lost 2 bases to trimming and J lost 3 bases, with 8 bases between them. The CDR3 is made up of 14 amino acids. CDR3 bases: TGTGCCACCAGCAGACAGGGGTATGGAAACACCATATATTTT. Residues: CATSRQGYGNTIYF.

The chain uses TRBV15 and TRBJ1-5; TRBD1 aligns across 9 bases. V shed 6 bases and J 3 bases; nucleotides not matched to a gene: 3. This CDR3 region has 14 residues. CDR1 and CDR2 from the germline V gene are LNHNV and YYDKDF (reference sequence). The CDR3 loop reads CATSRTGVNQPQHF. Written as DNA, the CDR3 is TGTGCCACCAGTAGGACAGGGGTCAATCAGCCCCAGCATTTT.

This chain joins TRBV3-1 (or the pseudogene TRBV3-2) and TRBJ2-7, with D maybe TRBD2 (6 bases). This CDR3 has 14 amino acids. Germline assignment: CDR1 LGHDT and CDR2 YNNKEL (reference sequence). V was shortened by 3 bases and J by 7 bases, with 16 bases between the two germline ends. The CDR3: CASSQRGLHGEQYF. CDR3 nucleotide sequence: TGTGCCAGCAGCCAGAGGGGACTCCACGGGGAGCAGTACTTC.